One and the same sample provided the 16 T cell receptor beta chains below, sequenced in a study of human T cells and chemical hapten exposure (dated by TCRdb to the early 2020s). What this sample's time point label stands for: patch test 2, 6 weeks after DPC sensitization. The meaning of the sample's treatment or condition label: therapeutic diphenylcyclopropenone sensitization with weekly scalp DPC. Library prep was done by RACE. Sequenced using a NextSeq 500. TCRdb applied fastp at Q25 and MiXCR to the public reads, then kept only in-frame beta chains. Identical CDR3 proteins give one entry, which carries the most common genes and DNA. The table for this sample lists about 69,000 distinct CDR3 sequences; around a tenth of them were counted only once. Around 6.8% of the sample lies in the top ten. The sequenced sample was whole blood, obtained in connection with sensitization to the hapten diphenylcyclopropenone (DPC). The receptors stem from a woman in her forties or fifties with alopecia areata. Some clones in this sample may be carry-over from other donors' samples.

The sample holds many counts of this clonotype. J is TRBJ2-1 and V is TRBV7-6, with TRBD2 matching over 10 bases. CDR3 length: 15 amino acids. V gave up 5 bases and J gave up 2 bases; unmatched junction bases: 3. From germline, CDR1 is SGHVS and CDR2 FNYEAQ. The CDR3 is CASSQLAGPYNEQFF. For the CDR3, the DNA is TGTGCCAGCAGCCAACTAGCGGGACCCTACAATGAGCAGTTCTTC.

This clonotype was seen a handful of times. The chain links TRBV6-2 or TRBV6-3 to TRBJ2-1, with D possibly matching TRBD2 (6 bases). Germline-derived CDR1 and CDR2 are MNHEY and SVGEGT. V was shortened by 0 bases and J by 5 bases, with 11 bases between the two germline ends. This CDR3 spans 15 amino acids. The CDR3 spells CASSYSIAVDNEQFF. Here the CDR3 DNA reads TGTGCCAGCAGTTACTCGATAGCGGTCGACAATGAGCAGTTCTTC.

This clonotype was seen only a few times. The V and J genes are TRBV6-5 and TRBJ1-4, with a weak D call TRBD1 (6 bases). Germline CDR1 is MNHEY and CDR2 is SVGAGI. V lost 5 bases, J lost 10 bases, and 17 bases lay in between. The CDR3 has 14 residues. CDR3 sequence (DNA): TGTGCCAGCAGTCCCGGACAGAACGACGGAAAACTGTTTTTT. Translated: CASSPGQNDGKLFF.

In this sample, this clonotype turned up many times. V and J are TRBV20-1 and TRBJ2-1; maybe TRBD2 (7 bases). The CDR3 has 14 residues. V lost 6 bases and J lost 7, with 19 bases in between. Germline CDR1 DFQATT, CDR2 SNEGSKA (reference sequence). CDR3 DNA: TGCAGTGCCCATGGGGGGGGGCTTAGGAATGAGCAGTTCTTC. It translates to CSAHGGGLRNEQFF.

This clonotype was picked up many times. The gene calls are TRBV4-2 and TRBJ2-5, with 9 nucleotides matching TRBD2. This CDR3 comprises 16 residues. J lost 0 bases, V lost 1 base, and 3 bases had no gene match. The germline CDR1 and CDR2 sequences are LGHNA and YNFKEQ. This CDR3 is CASSQVASGNQETQYF. Here the CDR3 DNA reads TGTGCCAGCAGCCAAGTGGCTAGCGGGAACCAAGAGACCCAGTACTTC.

This clonotype was observed a few times. The V and J genes are TRBV20-1 and TRBJ1-5; TRBD1 might be the D (5 bases). This CDR3 has 12 residues. Germline CDR1 and CDR2: DFQATT and SNEGSKA (reference sequence). V was trimmed by 2 bases and J by 5 bases, leaving 7 bases between them. In DNA form, the CDR3 reads TGCAGTGCTAGATCCAGGGATCAGCCCCAGCATTTT. It codes for CSARSRDQPQHF.

This chain links TRBV18 with TRBJ2-1; no reliable D call. The germline V gene encodes CDR1 KGHSH and CDR2 LQKENI. The CDR3 loop spans 13 amino acids. With 2 bases removed from V and 10 bases from J, the gap between germline ends came to 12 bases. DNA of the CDR3: TGTGCCAGCTCACCATCACCGATGGGGGAGCAGTTCTTC. This encodes CASSPSPMGEQFF.

A remark on this clonotype: A read error is possible here, since a much larger clone lies one base away. This rearrangement joins TRBV29-1 to TRBJ2-1; possibly TRBD2 for D (6 bases). This CDR3 contains 14 residues. Germline assignment: CDR1 SQVTM and CDR2 ANQGSEA. CDR3 sequence reads: CNTFSRIEVEGQFF. The CDR3 DNA follows: TGCAATACGTTTTCAAGGATAGAGGTGGAGGGGCAGTTCTTC.

This clonotype was recorded many times. The chain combines TRBV11-2 with TRBJ2-7, with TRBD1 matching over 8 bases. From germline, CDR1 is SGHAT and CDR2 FQNNGV. With V trimmed by 4 bases and J by 3 bases, 17 bases remained unmatched. There are 18 residues in the CDR3. CDR3 sequence reads: CASSSITGGILGYYEQYF. The CDR3 nucleotides read TGTGCCAGCAGCTCTATTACAGGGGGAATCCTAGGGTACTACGAGCAGTACTTC.

Many counts were recorded for this clonotype. This sequence joins TRBV18 and TRBJ1-1; 7 bases match TRBD1. V dropped 1 base and J dropped 5; count of bases not matched to a gene: 16. CDR1 and CDR2 (germline): KGHSH, LQKENI. This CDR3 is 18 amino acids long. CDR3 nucleotides: TGTGCCAGCTCACCACAAGCGACAGGGTGGGCAATGGGAACTGAAGCTTTCTTT. It is translated as CASSPQATGWAMGTEAFF.

This chain joins TRBV21-1 and TRBJ1-5; the D segment call TRBD1 is taken from the table without a DNA check. TRBV21-1 corresponds to a pseudogene. This CDR3 has 15 amino acids. The CDR3 bases are TGTGCCAGCAGCAAGCCAGGGTTGGACTCACGGCCCCAGCATTTT. Its protein is CASSKPGLDSRPQHF.

This clonotype was seen many times. CDR3 coding DNA: TGCAGTGCTAGTGCTGGTAGTCATCAGCCCCAGCATTTT. This encodes CSASAGSHQPQHF. The rearrangement uses TRBV20-1 and TRBJ1-5; D is ambiguous. Between the trimmed V and J ends, which lost 3 bases and 5 bases, there was a span of 11 bases. Germline values: CDR1 DFQATT, CDR2 SNEGSKA (reference sequence). This CDR3 has 13 amino acids.

This clonotype was seen a few times. CDR3: CASSGRGTNTEAFF. The CDR3 nucleotides read TGCGCCAGCAGTGGCAGGGGAACGAACACTGAAGCTTTCTTT. The genes are TRBV5-1 and TRBJ1-1; TRBD1 might be the D (6 bases). CDR1 SGHRS and CDR2 YFSETQ come from the germline V gene. CDR3 length equals 14 residues. Between the trimmed V and J ends, which lost 5 bases and 1 base, there was a span of 12 bases.

This clonotype was observed at least ten times. The chain employs TRBV6-5 and TRBJ2-2; D ambiguous. V lost 6 bases and J lost 1, with 9 bases in between. The CDR3 runs to 14 residues. Per germline, CDR1 MNHEY and CDR2 SVGAGI. CDR3: CASSPGWNTGELFF. DNA of the CDR3: TGTGCCAGCAGCCCCGGATGGAACACCGGGGAGCTGTTTTTT.

The chain links TRBV29-1 to TRBJ2-2, with D possibly being TRBD1 (6 bases). The CDR3 is 16 amino acids. Germline V gene sequence: CDR1 SQVTM, CDR2 ANQGSEA. V gave up 2 bases and J gave up 0 bases, with 13 bases separating them. The CDR3 is CSVETLAGANTGELFF. CDR3 DNA sequence: TGCAGCGTTGAAACCCTGGCAGGGGCGAACACCGGGGAGCTGTTTTTT.

This clonotype was observed many times. The chain recombines TRBV12-3 or TRBV12-4 with TRBJ1-1, with 7 bases identical to TRBD1. Unmatched junction bases numbered 4, after V lost 3 bases and J lost 6 bases. CDR3 length: 13 amino acids. CDR3 region: CASSLRQGAEAFF. CDR3 coding DNA: TGTGCCAGCAGTTTGCGGCAGGGGGCTGAAGCTTTCTTT.